This entry concerns a single T cell receptor beta chain. Gene and germline names: mouse. The read terminates 4 residues ahead of where the CDR3 ends, so the germline J gene completes it. CDR1 is NSQYPW, CDR2 LRSPGD, per germline (reference sequence). V was pared by 6 bases and J by 3 bases, with 6 bases of the junction left unmatched. The CDR3 runs to 14 residues. RNA, once extracted, was reverse transcribed into cDNA for use as the sequencing template. The data were produced by immunoSEQ multiplex PCR, yet TCRdb's version contains in-frame clones alone and is incomplete. The repertoire consists of about 110,000 clones, none detected only once. The data are from a study of CD8+ T cells in alopecia areata.

The TCR was taken from a C3H/HeJ mouse with alopecia areata. The mice in this strain carry MHC haplotype H2-k. The sequenced sample was lesional skin. The chain combines TRBV1 with TRBJ2-3; 7 bases are a match to TRBD2. This CDR3 reads CTCSPGLWAETLYF. The CDR3 bases that were read are TGCACCTGCAGCCCGGGACTGTGGGCAGAA.